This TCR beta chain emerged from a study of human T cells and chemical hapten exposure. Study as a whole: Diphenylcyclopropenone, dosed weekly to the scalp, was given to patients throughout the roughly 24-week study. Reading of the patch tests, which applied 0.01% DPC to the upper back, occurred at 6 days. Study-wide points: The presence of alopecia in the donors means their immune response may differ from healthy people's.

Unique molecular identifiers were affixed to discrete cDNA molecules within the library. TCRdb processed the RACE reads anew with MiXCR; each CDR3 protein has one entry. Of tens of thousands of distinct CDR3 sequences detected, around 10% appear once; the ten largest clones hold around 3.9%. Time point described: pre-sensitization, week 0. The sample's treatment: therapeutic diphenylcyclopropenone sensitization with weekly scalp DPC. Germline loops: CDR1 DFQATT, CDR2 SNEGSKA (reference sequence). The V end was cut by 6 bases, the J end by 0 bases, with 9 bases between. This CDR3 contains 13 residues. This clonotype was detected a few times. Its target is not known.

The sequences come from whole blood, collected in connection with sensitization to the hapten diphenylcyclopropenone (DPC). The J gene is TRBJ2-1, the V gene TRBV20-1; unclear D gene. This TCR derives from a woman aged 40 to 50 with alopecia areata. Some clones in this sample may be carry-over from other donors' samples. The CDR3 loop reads CSAGKSSYNEQFF. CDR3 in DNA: TGCAGTGCAGGGAAGAGCTCCTACAATGAGCAGTTCTTC.